This is a list of T cell receptor beta chains from one sample in a study of T cells in Graves' hyperthyroidism and ophthalmopathy. TCRdb ran MiXCR on the multiplex PCR reads and lists one entry per CDR3 protein. The repertoire holds 550,000 to 700,000 distinct CDR3 sequences, with 14% to 15% as singletons. The sample consisted of blood. The receptor source for this set is a woman aged 40 to 50 with Graves' ophthalmopathy. Each CDR3 is given with its conserved first and last residue. D genes are given only for firm matches. Rows give clone size only sometimes, using once, few, many, or a class for an expanded clone.

clone_size j_call d_call v_call cdr3_nt cdr3_aa
few TRBJ1-5 NA TRBV6-5 TGTGCCAGCAGTTCAGTAGGGAGCAATCAGCCCCAGCATTTT CASSSVGSNQPQHF
many TRBJ2-7 TRBD1 TRBV19 TGTGCCAGTAGTCTCCGGGACAGGGTGCACGAGCAGTACTTC CASSLRDRVHEQYF
many TRBJ2-7 NA TRBV19 TGTGCCAGCAGTTACTCAAGCTCCTACGAGCAGTACTTC CASSYSSSYEQYF
many TRBJ2-7 NA TRBV20-1 TGCAGTGCTAGCCCCAGGAGAGGTGGGGCCAACTACGAGCAGTACTTC CSASPRRGGANYEQYF
few TRBJ2-5 TRBD2 TRBV19 TGTGCCAGTAGTATAGGAGGCGGGGGCCAAGAGACCCAGTACTTC CASSIGGGGQETQYF
many TRBJ1-1 NA TRBV9 TGTGCCAGCAGCGTATACACGAACACTGAAGCTTTCTTT CASSVYTNTEAFF
once TRBJ1-1 NA TRBV13 TGTGCCAGCAGCTCGAGATTCGTATATGAAAAGAACACTGAAGCTTTCTTT CASSSRFVYEKNTEAFF
many TRBJ2-2 NA TRBV29-1 TGCAGCGTTTGGAACACCGGGGAGCTGTTTTTT CSVWNTGELFF
NA TRBJ1-5 NA TRBV12-5 TGTGCTAGTGGCGGAGACCAGAGCAATCAGCCCCAGCATTTT CASGGDQSNQPQHF
NA TRBJ1-2 TRBD1 TRBV12-3/TRBV12-4 TGTGCCAGCAGCCGGACAGGTACTAACTATGGCTACGCCTTC CASSRTGTNYGYAF
NA TRBJ1-3 TRBD1 TRBV29-1 TGCAGCGTTACCAGGGGGCCCAGTGGAAACACCATATATTTT CSVTRGPSGNTIYF
many TRBJ1-5 TRBD1 TRBV19 TGTGCCAGTAGTATACATGACAGGGACGATCAGCCCCAGCATTTT CASSIHDRDDQPQHF
NA TRBJ2-7 TRBD2 TRBV19 TGTGCCAGTAGTATCAATTTCGGACTAGCCCAGAACGAGCAGTACTTC CASSINFGLAQNEQYF
many TRBJ2-7 NA TRBV2 TGTGCCAGCAGTGATTACAGGGACTACGAGCAGTACTTC CASSDYRDYEQYF
NA TRBJ2-7 NA TRBV28 TGTGCCAGCAGTTCCCCGGGACTTACCGCCTACGAGCAGTACTTC CASSSPGLTAYEQYF
NA TRBJ2-2 TRBD2 TRBV6-1 TGTGCCAGCAGTGAGTGGGGGGGAGGGGCCGCGAACACCGGGGAGCTGTTTTTT CASSEWGGGAANTGELFF
many TRBJ1-2 NA TRBV12-5 TGTGCTAGTGCTGAGGCGGTGCGTTATGGCTACACCTTC CASAEAVRYGYTF
many TRBJ2-7 NA TRBV5-1 TGCGCCAGCAGCTTTTCCAGGCCGTCCTACGAGCAGTACTTC CASSFSRPSYEQYF
many TRBJ2-2 NA TRBV11-3 TGTGCCAGCAGCCATTTATCCGGACACACCGGGGAGCTGTTTTTT CASSHLSGHTGELFF
many TRBJ1-2 NA TRBV11-2 TGTGCCAGCAGCTTAGAACGGGCGGCGGGGGGCTACACCTTC CASSLERAAGGYTF
NA TRBJ1-1 NA TRBV19 TGTGCCAGCCAACCCTTACAGGTCAGGACTGAAGCTTTCTTT CASQPLQVRTEAFF
many TRBJ1-1 NA TRBV30 TGTGCCTGGGACAGGAACACTGAAGCTTTCTTT CAWDRNTEAFF
many TRBJ1-1 NA TRBV7-8 TGTGCCAGCAGTTCCTACCGGGTTATGAACACTGAAGCTTTCTTT CASSSYRVMNTEAFF
NA TRBJ1-2 NA TRBV12-3/TRBV12-4 TGTGCCAGCACCCCAGGGTCCGCTAACTATGGCTACACCTTC CASTPGSANYGYTF
NA TRBJ2-2 TRBD2 TRBV5-6 TGTGCCAAGGCGGGAGGAGGGCGGACCGGGGAGCTGTTTTTT CAKAGGGRTGELFF
many TRBJ1-2 NA TRBV6-5 TGTGCCAGCAGTTACTCGAAGAGGAGGGACTATGGCTACACCTTC CASSYSKRRDYGYTF
few TRBJ2-7 NA TRBV7-2 TGTGCCAACAGCTTATCGGACGAGCAGTACTTC CANSLSDEQYF
many TRBJ2-7 NA TRBV6-1 TGTGCCAGCAGTACCGGGACTCAAGCCTACGAGCAGTACTTC CASSTGTQAYEQYF
few TRBJ1-5 NA TRBV18 TGTGCCAGCTCACCCCGCTTGGTTAGCAATCAGCCCCAGCATTTT CASSPRLVSNQPQHF
many TRBJ2-7 TRBD2 TRBV6-1 TGTGCCAGCAGTGAATTTCCCGTACTAGCGGGAGTTGTATACGAGCAGTACTTC CASSEFPVLAGVVYEQYF
many TRBJ1-1 NA TRBV29-1 TGCAGCGTTGTGGTCCTCCCGAACACTGAAGCTTTCTTT CSVVVLPNTEAFF
many TRBJ2-7 TRBD2 TRBV2 TGTGCCAGCAGTGAATTCCCAGCGGGGTCCTACGAGCAGTACTTC CASSEFPAGSYEQYF
many TRBJ1-2 NA TRBV6-1 TGTGCCAGCAGTCGGCTTGGGCTCCACTATGGCTACACCTTC CASSRLGLHYGYTF
many TRBJ1-2 NA TRBV28 TGTGCCAGCAGTCTCCTTGGGGCAGCTAACTATGGCTACACCTTC CASSLLGAANYGYTF
many TRBJ2-7 TRBD2 TRBV5-1 TGCGCCAGCAGGGGGACTAGCGGAGACCAGTACGAGCAGTACTTC CASRGTSGDQYEQYF
NA TRBJ2-2 NA TRBV12-3/TRBV12-4 TGTGCCAGCAGTTTGATCGCACCCCCCGGGGAGCTGTTTTTT CASSLIAPPGELFF
few TRBJ2-4 NA TRBV4-1 TGCGCCAGCAGCCAAGTGGGGCAGGTCGTAGCCAAAAACATTCAGTACTTC CASSQVGQVVAKNIQYF
many TRBJ1-1 NA TRBV10-3 TGTGCCATCAGTGACCCGGAAAACACTGAAGCTTTCTTT CAISDPENTEAFF
NA TRBJ2-7 NA TRBV7-2 TGTGCCAGCAGCTTAGCAGGGGGGGCTATCTACGAGCAGTACTTC CASSLAGGAIYEQYF
many TRBJ2-7 NA TRBV27 TGTGCCAGCAGTTGGGGAGGTTCAGTCGAGCAGTACTTC CASSWGGSVEQYF
many TRBJ1-5 NA TRBV28 TGTGCTAATGGGGGGCGGAATCAGCCCCAGCATTTT CANGGRNQPQHF
many TRBJ2-2 TRBD1 TRBV29-1 TGCAGCGTTGGCACAGGGGGCCTCACCGGGGAGCTGTTTTTT CSVGTGGLTGELFF
many TRBJ1-1 NA TRBV7-2 TGTGCCAGCAGCCTCCGGGCGGGGGGCACTGAAGCTTTCTTT CASSLRAGGTEAFF
many TRBJ1-1 NA TRBV6-5 TGTGCCAGCAGTTACCGGGAGATAACTGAAGCTTTCTTT CASSYREITEAFF
many TRBJ1-2 NA TRBV3-1 TGTGCCAGCAGCCAAGCCGGCAGGGGAGCTAACTATGGCTACACCTTC CASSQAGRGANYGYTF
few TRBJ2-3 NA TRBV28 TGTGCCAGCAGTTTCCTCTCCGCTGCGCAGTATTTT CASSFLSAAQYF
many TRBJ2-7 NA TRBV3-1 TGTGCCAGCAGCCAAGATCGTGCCGACGAGCAGTACTTC CASSQDRADEQYF
few TRBJ2-2 TRBD2 TRBV11-2 TGTGCCAGCAGCCGAGCGGGAATGGGCACCGGGGAGCTGTTTTTT CASSRAGMGTGELFF
NA TRBJ2-4 NA TRBV6-2/TRBV6-3 TGTGCCAGCAGTGACCTAGATGAGGGAAACATTCAGTACTTC CASSDLDEGNIQYF
many TRBJ1-1 NA TRBV24-1 TGTGCCACCCGTAGGACGCTAGCGACTGAAGCTTTCTTT CATRRTLATEAFF
many TRBJ2-7 NA TRBV5-1 TGCGCCAGCCACAAGGCAGGGAGCAACGAGCAGTACTTC CASHKAGSNEQYF
NA TRBJ1-6 NA TRBV6-1 TGTGCCACCAGTCCAATCCAGGCGTATTCACCCCTCCACTTT CATSPIQAYSPLHF